The clone carrying this TCR beta chain was seen only once. A junction boundary mismatches the germline segment, possibly from a read error. The entry originates in a study of tumor-infiltrating lymphocytes in primary liver carcinoma. TCR beta cDNA was made from approximately 540 ng total RNA with a constant-region primer. ARM-PCR, slightly modified, supplied the TCR beta libraries through three nested multiplex PCR rounds. The first two PCR rounds used TRBV1-TRBV30 forward primers with a C-beta reverse primer, about 10 cycles each. In TCRdb, the multiplex PCR reads were re-called with MiXCR into one record per CDR3 protein. The profile shows around 70,000 distinct CDR3 sequences, roughly two thirds of them singletons. Per germline, CDR1 SGHDN and CDR2 FVKESK. The CDR3 runs 18 residues. Bulk tissue was left unsorted, and RNA and DNA were co-extracted from about 19-30 mg of it.

The receptor's source is a man aged 35 to 55 with primary liver carcinoma and hepatitis B virus infection. This chain connects TRBV14 to TRBJ2-2; TRBD2 might be the D (5 bases). The material sequenced was liver tumor tissue from sampling region 4. The subset here: tumor region T4, right-lateral pole. The CDR3 protein is CASSQDSSRVANTGEQFF. Here the CDR3 DNA reads TGTGCCAGCAGCCAAGATTCAAGCAGAGTAGCTAACACCGGGGAGCAGTTTTTT. Drawing the rest from reference TRBV14 and TRBJ2-2, the complete variable domain is EAGVTQFPSHSVIEKGQTVTLRCDPISGHDNLYWYRRVMGKEIKFLLHFVKESKQDESGMPNNRFLAERTGGTYSTLKVQPAELEDSGVYFCASSQDSSRVANTGEQFFGEGSRLTVL.